These T cell receptor beta chains were read from a single sample in a study of blood T cell repertoires in COVID-19. Assay used: immunoSEQ multiplex PCR; TCRdb lists only in-frame clones, some missing. Of approximately 390,000 clones listed, 90% are singletons. The sequenced sample was peripheral blood. The source of these receptors is a young man with active or convalescent COVID-19. CDR3s include the opening cysteine and the closing phenylalanine or tryptophan. A D gene is named only where the DNA matches it firmly. Size tells how often a clone was seen (once, few, many) or the class of an expanded clone, and some rows leave it out.

clone_size: .
d_call: TRBD1
v_call: TRBV5-4
j_call: TRBJ2-2
cdr3_aa: CASSQDRDIGELFF
cdr3_nt: TGTGCCAGCAGCCAGGACAGGGATATCGGGGAGCTGTTTTTT

clone_size: .
d_call: .
v_call: TRBV19
j_call: TRBJ1-5
cdr3_aa: CASSIGGALQPQHF
cdr3_nt: TGTGCCAGTAGTATCGGCGGGGCCCTTCAGCCCCAGCATTTT

clone_size: .
d_call: TRBD2
v_call: TRBV27
j_call: TRBJ2-3
cdr3_aa: CASSFREGTDTQYF
cdr3_nt: TGTGCCAGCAGTTTCCGGGAGGGCACAGATACGCAGTATTTT

clone_size: .
d_call: .
v_call: TRBV6-2/TRBV6-3
j_call: TRBJ2-7
cdr3_aa: CASSRATSGAYEQYF
cdr3_nt: TGTGCCAGCAGCCGTGCCACTAGTGGAGCCTACGAGCAGTACTTC

clone_size: .
d_call: TRBD2
v_call: TRBV6-6
j_call: TRBJ2-1
cdr3_aa: CASSPGTSDREQFF
cdr3_nt: TGTGCCAGCAGTCCCGGGACTAGCGACCGAGAGCAGTTCTTC

clone_size: .
d_call: .
v_call: TRBV29-1
j_call: TRBJ1-2
cdr3_aa: CSVGQDYGYTF
cdr3_nt: TGCAGCGTTGGACAGGACTATGGCTACACCTTC

clone_size: few
d_call: .
v_call: TRBV29-1
j_call: TRBJ1-3
cdr3_aa: CSVAQGSGNTIYF
cdr3_nt: TGCAGCGTCGCTCAGGGTTCTGGAAACACCATATATTTT

clone_size: .
d_call: .
v_call: TRBV19
j_call: TRBJ2-5
cdr3_aa: CASSIMGGETQYF
cdr3_nt: TGTGCCAGTAGTATAATGGGGGGAGAGACCCAGTACTTC

clone_size: once
d_call: .
v_call: TRBV30
j_call: TRBJ1-2
cdr3_aa: CAWSLLGRTLPSGYTF
cdr3_nt: TGTGCCTGGAGTCTTTTGGGGCGGACCCTACCATCTGGCTACACCTTC

clone_size: .
d_call: TRBD1
v_call: TRBV4-2
j_call: TRBJ1-1
cdr3_aa: CASSHGTGVMNTEAFF
cdr3_nt: TGTGCCAGCAGCCATGGAACAGGGGTCATGAACACTGAAGCTTTCTTT

clone_size: .
d_call: TRBD1
v_call: TRBV6-5
j_call: TRBJ2-1
cdr3_aa: CASSLDRGFYNEQFF
cdr3_nt: TGTGCCAGCAGCCTTGACAGGGGGTTCTACAATGAGCAGTTCTTC

clone_size: .
d_call: TRBD1
v_call: TRBV24-1
j_call: TRBJ1-2
cdr3_aa: CATSDPGQGAGGYTF
cdr3_nt: TGTGCCACCAGTGACCCGGGACAGGGGGCGGGCGGCTACACCTTC

clone_size: .
d_call: .
v_call: TRBV11-2
j_call: TRBJ1-6
cdr3_aa: CASSRGSGLDNSPLHF
cdr3_nt: TGTGCCAGCAGCCGCGGTTCGGGGTTAGATAATTCACCCCTCCACTTT

clone_size: .
d_call: TRBD1
v_call: TRBV5-6
j_call: TRBJ2-1
cdr3_aa: CASSPDRGFNYYNEQFF
cdr3_nt: TGTGCCAGCAGCCCCGACAGGGGATTTAACTACTACAATGAGCAGTTCTTC

clone_size: .
d_call: .
v_call: TRBV28
j_call: TRBJ2-5
cdr3_aa: CASSGSKDSKETQYF
cdr3_nt: TGTGCCAGCAGTGGTTCCAAGGACAGCAAAGAGACCCAGTACTTC

clone_size: .
d_call: TRBD2
v_call: TRBV7-2
j_call: TRBJ2-3
cdr3_aa: CATTPRGGGATDTQYF
cdr3_nt: TGTGCCACCACCCCCCGCGGCGGGGGAGCCACAGATACGCAGTATTTT

clone_size: .
d_call: .
v_call: TRBV28
j_call: TRBJ2-5
cdr3_aa: CASSLIQDQETQYF
cdr3_nt: TGTGCCAGCAGTTTAATACAGGACCAAGAGACCCAGTACTTC

clone_size: .
d_call: .
v_call: TRBV5-1
j_call: TRBJ1-2
cdr3_aa: CASSLGGTFDGYTF
cdr3_nt: TGCGCCAGCAGCTTGGGTGGGACTTTCGATGGCTACACCTTC

clone_size: .
d_call: .
v_call: TRBV24-1
j_call: TRBJ2-3
cdr3_aa: CATSDPGSTDTQYF
cdr3_nt: TGTGCCACCAGTGATCCGGGGAGCACAGATACGCAGTATTTT

clone_size: .
d_call: .
v_call: TRBV9
j_call: TRBJ1-1
cdr3_aa: CASSVEARVTEAFF
cdr3_nt: TGTGCCAGCAGCGTAGAGGCCCGGGTTACTGAAGCTTTCTTT

clone_size: .
d_call: .
v_call: TRBV6-2/TRBV6-3
j_call: TRBJ2-3
cdr3_aa: CASSWGDRDTDTQYF
cdr3_nt: TGTGCCAGCAGTTGGGGGGACAGAGACACAGATACGCAGTATTTT

clone_size: .
d_call: .
v_call: TRBV7-9
j_call: TRBJ1-2
cdr3_aa: CASSLATAGRGYTF
cdr3_nt: TGTGCCAGCAGCTTAGCCACCGCCGGTCGCGGCTACACCTTC

clone_size: .
d_call: .
v_call: TRBV6-5
j_call: TRBJ1-1
cdr3_aa: CASSSTGMVTEAFF
cdr3_nt: TGTGCCAGCAGTTCAACAGGGATGGTCACTGAAGCTTTCTTT

clone_size: .
d_call: .
v_call: TRBV19
j_call: TRBJ1-2
cdr3_aa: CASTGKGYGYTF
cdr3_nt: TGTGCCAGTACGGGGAAGGGCTATGGCTACACCTTC

clone_size: .
d_call: .
v_call: TRBV24-1
j_call: TRBJ2-2
cdr3_aa: CATSDLPAGTGTGELFF
cdr3_nt: TGTGCCACCAGTGATTTGCCGGCGGGGACTGGCACCGGGGAGCTGTTTTTT

clone_size: .
d_call: .
v_call: TRBV5-6
j_call: TRBJ2-3
cdr3_aa: CASSLLTDTQYF
cdr3_nt: TGTGCCAGCAGCCTCCTCACAGATACGCAGTATTTT

clone_size: .
d_call: .
v_call: TRBV2
j_call: TRBJ1-2
cdr3_aa: CASSAEGGLNYGYTF
cdr3_nt: TGTGCCAGCAGCGCCGAGGGCGGACTGAACTATGGCTACACCTTC

clone_size: .
d_call: TRBD2
v_call: TRBV6-5
j_call: TRBJ2-5
cdr3_aa: CASSPTGTSLETQYF
cdr3_nt: TGTGCCAGCAGTCCTACCGGGACTAGCCTGGAGACCCAGTACTTC

clone_size: .
d_call: .
v_call: TRBV15
j_call: TRBJ2-3
cdr3_aa: CATSRAVAVTDTQYF
cdr3_nt: TGTGCCACCAGCAGAGCCGTCGCAGTCACAGATACGCAGTATTTT

clone_size: .
d_call: TRBD1
v_call: TRBV7-2
j_call: TRBJ1-1
cdr3_aa: CASSQQGIEAFF
cdr3_nt: TGTGCCAGCAGCCAACAGGGGATAGAAGCTTTCTTT

clone_size: .
d_call: .
v_call: TRBV6-6
j_call: TRBJ2-7
cdr3_aa: CASRPPQTGSYEQYF
cdr3_nt: TGTGCCAGCAGGCCCCCCCAAACAGGTTCCTACGAGCAGTACTTC

clone_size: once
d_call: .
v_call: TRBV21-1
j_call: TRBJ2-5
cdr3_aa: CASSKAGQGKEETQYF
cdr3_nt: TGTGCCAGCAGCAAAGCGGGACAGGGGAAAGAAGAGACCCAGTACTTC

clone_size: .
d_call: TRBD1
v_call: TRBV9
j_call: TRBJ1-2
cdr3_aa: CASSAFSGTGNYGYTF
cdr3_nt: TGTGCCAGCAGCGCTTTTTCCGGGACAGGAAACTATGGCTACACCTTC

clone_size: .
d_call: TRBD1
v_call: TRBV19
j_call: TRBJ1-1
cdr3_aa: CASSRQGALRTEAFF
cdr3_nt: TGTGCCAGTAGTAGACAGGGGGCACTAAGGACTGAAGCTTTCTTT

clone_size: .
d_call: TRBD2
v_call: TRBV14
j_call: TRBJ2-7
cdr3_aa: CASSHGLAGGHYSRSYEQYF
cdr3_nt: TGTGCCAGCAGCCACGGACTAGCGGGAGGCCACTATTCTCGGTCCTACGAGCAGTACTTC

clone_size: .
d_call: TRBD1
v_call: TRBV28
j_call: TRBJ2-7
cdr3_aa: CASRKPGQGFSYEQYF
cdr3_nt: TGTGCCAGCAGGAAGCCGGGACAGGGATTCTCCTACGAGCAGTACTTC

clone_size: .
d_call: .
v_call: TRBV6-5
j_call: TRBJ2-1
cdr3_aa: CASRRVSSYNEQFF
cdr3_nt: TGTGCCAGCAGGAGAGTTTCCTCCTACAATGAGCAGTTCTTC

clone_size: .
d_call: .
v_call: TRBV4-1
j_call: TRBJ1-1
cdr3_aa: CASSQDPAGLGRTEAFF
cdr3_nt: TGCGCCAGCAGCCAAGATCCGGCAGGTTTAGGTCGCACTGAAGCTTTCTTT

clone_size: .
d_call: TRBD2
v_call: TRBV19
j_call: TRBJ2-1
cdr3_aa: CASSLLAGPNNEQFF
cdr3_nt: TGTGCCAGTAGCCTTTTAGCGGGGCCTAACAATGAGCAGTTCTTC

clone_size: .
d_call: TRBD2
v_call: TRBV7-2
j_call: TRBJ2-6
cdr3_aa: CASSDSPHSGAGANVLTF
cdr3_nt: TGTGCCAGCAGCGACTCCCCGCATAGCGGGGCTGGGGCCAACGTGCTGACTTTC

clone_size: .
d_call: .
v_call: TRBV28
j_call: TRBJ1-5
cdr3_aa: CASSLFNNQPQHF
cdr3_nt: TGTGCCAGCAGTTTATTTAACAATCAGCCCCAGCATTTT

clone_size: .
d_call: TRBD2
v_call: TRBV6-6
j_call: TRBJ2-1
cdr3_aa: CASYSSGGANEQFF
cdr3_nt: TGTGCCAGCTACTCTAGCGGGGGGGCCAATGAGCAGTTCTTC

clone_size: .
d_call: .
v_call: TRBV27
j_call: TRBJ1-2
cdr3_aa: CASSRRRGDGYTF
cdr3_nt: TGTGCCAGCAGCCGTCGGAGGGGTGATGGCTACACCTTC

clone_size: .
d_call: .
v_call: TRBV19
j_call: TRBJ2-3
cdr3_aa: CASKETAVLPDTQYF
cdr3_nt: TGTGCCAGTAAGGAGACAGCCGTCCTCCCAGATACGCAGTATTTT

clone_size: .
d_call: .
v_call: TRBV21-1
j_call: TRBJ2-6
cdr3_aa: CASSNASQGTKTSSGANVLTF
cdr3_nt: TGTGCCAGCAGCAATGCTTCGCAGGGCACCAAGACGAGCTCTGGGGCCAACGTGCTGACTTTC

clone_size: .
d_call: .
v_call: TRBV6-4
j_call: TRBJ1-1
cdr3_aa: CASSAEINTEAFF
cdr3_nt: TGTGCCAGCAGTGCGGAGATAAACACTGAAGCTTTCTTT

clone_size: .
d_call: .
v_call: TRBV3-1/TRBV3-2
j_call: TRBJ2-1
cdr3_aa: CASSQGTGVFEQFF
cdr3_nt: TGTGCCAGCAGCCAAGGGACGGGAGTTTTTGAGCAGTTCTTC

clone_size: .
d_call: .
v_call: TRBV10-3
j_call: TRBJ1-5
cdr3_aa: CAISQTSNQPQHF
cdr3_nt: TGTGCCATCAGCCAGACAAGCAATCAGCCCCAGCATTTT

clone_size: .
d_call: TRBD1
v_call: TRBV6-4
j_call: TRBJ1-6
cdr3_aa: CASRKEQGAKNSPLHF
cdr3_nt: TGTGCCAGCCGAAAGGAGCAGGGGGCTAAAAATTCACCCCTCCACTTT

clone_size: .
d_call: TRBD2
v_call: TRBV10-2
j_call: TRBJ2-1
cdr3_aa: CASAVAGGLSYNEQFF
cdr3_nt: TGCGCCAGCGCCGTAGCGGGGGGCCTCTCCTACAATGAGCAGTTCTTC

clone_size: .
d_call: .
v_call: TRBV28
j_call: TRBJ1-5
cdr3_aa: CASSLSPVWGLNQPQHF
cdr3_nt: TGTGCCAGCAGTTTATCCCCCGTGTGGGGCCTCAATCAGCCCCAGCATTTT

clone_size: .
d_call: TRBD1
v_call: TRBV27
j_call: TRBJ2-7
cdr3_aa: CASSQGQPYEQYF
cdr3_nt: TGTGCCAGCAGCCAGGGACAGCCCTACGAGCAGTACTTC

clone_size: .
d_call: .
v_call: TRBV7-3
j_call: TRBJ2-6
cdr3_aa: CASSLGAGANVLTF
cdr3_nt: TGTGCCAGCAGCCTAGGGGCTGGGGCCAACGTCCTGACTTTC

clone_size: .
d_call: .
v_call: TRBV15
j_call: TRBJ2-1
cdr3_aa: CATSRDGTGVYNEQFF
cdr3_nt: TGTGCCACCAGCAGAGATGGGACGGGAGTATACAATGAGCAGTTCTTC

clone_size: .
d_call: .
v_call: TRBV3-1/TRBV3-2
j_call: TRBJ2-7
cdr3_aa: CASSQDLTIRYEQYF
cdr3_nt: TGTGCCAGCAGCCAAGATCTTACAATCCGCTACGAGCAGTACTTC

clone_size: .
d_call: .
v_call: TRBV27
j_call: TRBJ1-1
cdr3_aa: CASSPPQGRVGEAFF
cdr3_nt: TGTGCCAGCAGTCCCCCACAGGGTCGGGTCGGTGAAGCTTTCTTT

clone_size: .
d_call: .
v_call: TRBV11-2
j_call: TRBJ2-4
cdr3_aa: CASRQNRVLAKNIQYF
cdr3_nt: TGTGCCAGCAGACAGAACAGGGTTTTAGCCAAAAACATTCAGTACTTC

clone_size: .
d_call: TRBD2
v_call: TRBV11-3
j_call: TRBJ2-1
cdr3_aa: CASSPGLAGHNEQFF
cdr3_nt: TGTGCCAGCAGCCCCGGACTAGCGGGTCACAATGAGCAGTTCTTC